The clone carrying this TCR beta chain was observed a handful of times. This entry comes from a study of blood T cell repertoires in COVID-19. Across the study: The United States, Italy and Spain supplied acute and convalescent COVID-19 samples. Sources were T cells, B-cell-depleted T cells, or PBMCs; the material itself was cDNA or gDNA.

CDR3 size: 19 residues. Germline CDR1 and CDR2: SGHRS and YFSETQ. J was trimmed by 0 bases and V by 5 bases; bases with no gene match: 12. Seattle patient enrollment occurred during active infection, with longitudinal follow-up thereafter. Authors' processing steps: By means of reference gene primer amplification, nucleated cell counts were estimated. Sequencing used immunoSEQ multiplex PCR; TCRdb keeps in-frame clones, though not all of them. V, J and clone size were drawn from that table, and D and trimming were deduced from the DNA. Of 60,000 to 80,000 clones detected, 85% to 90% appear once; the ten largest clones hold about 20%.

The V and J genes are TRBV5-1 and TRBJ2-3, with 13 bases lining up with TRBD2. The source material was peripheral blood. This TCR was recovered from a woman aged 55-70 years with COVID-19, enrolled during active disease. CDR3 nucleotide sequence: TGCGCCAGCAGTTCTGGACTAGCGGGAGCGCAAGCTAGCACAGATACGCAGTATTTT. It translates to CASSSGLAGAQASTDTQYF.